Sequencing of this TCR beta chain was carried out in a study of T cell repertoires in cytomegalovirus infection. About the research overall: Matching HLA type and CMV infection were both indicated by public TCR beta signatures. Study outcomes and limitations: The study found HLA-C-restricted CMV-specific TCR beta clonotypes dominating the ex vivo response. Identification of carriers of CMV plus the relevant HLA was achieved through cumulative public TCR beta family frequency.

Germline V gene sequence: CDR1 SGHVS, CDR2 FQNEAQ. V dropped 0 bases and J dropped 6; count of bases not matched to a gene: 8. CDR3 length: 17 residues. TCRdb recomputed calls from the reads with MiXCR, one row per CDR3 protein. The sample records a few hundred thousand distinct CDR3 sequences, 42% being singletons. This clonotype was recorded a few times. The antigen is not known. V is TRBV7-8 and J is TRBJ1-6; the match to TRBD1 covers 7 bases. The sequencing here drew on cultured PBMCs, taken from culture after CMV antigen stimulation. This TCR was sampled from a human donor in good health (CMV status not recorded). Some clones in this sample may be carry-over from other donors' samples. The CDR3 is CASSLAGTARGNSPLHF. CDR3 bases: TGTGCCAGCAGCTTAGCTGGGACAGCTCGGGGTAATTCACCCCTCCACTTT.